The 3 T cell receptor beta chains below come from one sample, sequenced in a study of early T cells in non-severe SARS-CoV-2 infection. One entry per CDR3 protein, called by TCRdb with MiXCR from the 5' RACE reads. This table holds 34,000 or so distinct CDR3 sequences, 8% to 9.5% found once. Sequences were obtained from whole blood. The receptors were sampled from an adult who was a healthcare worker with PCR-confirmed SARS-CoV-2 infection or an uninfected control (not recorded which).

This clonotype was counted many times. V gene TRBV10-3 combines with J gene TRBJ1-1, with 8 nucleotides matching TRBD1. CDR1 is ENHRY and CDR2 is SYGVKD in the germline V gene. V lost 2 bases and J lost 1; bases outside the gene matches: 3. This CDR3 contains 15 residues. The CDR3 bases are TGTGCCATCAGTGAGAGGACAGGGCAGAACACTGAAGCTTTCTTT. This encodes CAISERTGQNTEAFF.

This clonotype has only a few counts. The gene calls are TRBV28 and TRBJ1-1; possibly TRBD1 for D (6 bases). In germline, CDR1 is MDHEN, CDR2 SYDVKM. There are 13 residues in the CDR3. With 5 bases removed from V and 7 bases from J, the gap between germline ends came to 14 bases. This CDR3 is CASSLDSGFEAFF. CDR3 nucleotide sequence: TGTGCCAGCAGTCTGGACAGCGGATTTGAAGCTTTCTTT.

The chain couples TRBV18 to TRBJ1-6; no clear D gene. This CDR3 contains 14 residues. Trimming cost V 2 bases and J 10 bases, with 12 bases left between them. Per germline, CDR1 KGHSH and CDR2 LQKENI. CDR3 sequence reads: CASSPRKIGSPLHF. DNA for the CDR3: TGTGCCAGCTCACCAAGGAAGATAGGCTCACCCCTCCACTTT.